This TCR beta chain was sequenced during a study of identifying expanded T cells in peripheral blood (dated by TCRdb to the late 2010s). In terms of the full investigation: Four technical replicates, made by sequencing separate aliquots from the same pool of genomic DNA, were compared pairwise.

The paper as a whole reports these results and caveats: The binomial model flagged around 1.2 differentially abundant clones between technical replicates, compared with about 15 over around two weeks and about 20 over around 4 weeks. The beta-binomial model significantly reduced the number of clones called differentially abundant and the false-positive rate across all healthy-donor time intervals. For all healthy donors, the variance in clone template counts between roughly 2-week samples rose significantly as total template count increased. The authors expected biological variance in healthy repertoires might increase further over much longer intervals such as months to years.

The immunoSEQ Assay, which uses bias-controlled multiplex PCR amplification of genomic DNA, was used to profile TCRbeta CDR3 regions. Per the authors' processing: The absolute abundance of each unique TCRbeta CDR3 region was quantified after sequences were collapsed and filtered. Differential abundance was tested with a binomial (Fisher-equivalent) model and with a beta-binomial model adding time-dependent variance fitted from healthy donors. Clones with fewer than 5 combined templates were removed, and a clone was called differentially abundant if the clone's Benjamini-Hochberg FDR was below 0.01. In the beta-binomial model, variance was expressed as a function of the total template count across the two samples, in the form v = (b*log(k)+a)^2. The source is immuneACCESS, and TCRdb retained only in-frame sequences with V and J called. Part of the clones is not carried over; for the studies checked, unresolved V genes explain less than half of this, and the remainder is unexplained. V and J calls and clone size are given by that table; D and trimming were obtained from the DNA. The sample records 75,000 to 95,000 clones, roughly 89% of which are singletons. In total, the top ten clones hold approximately 7% of the sample.

The CDR3 holds 16 amino acids from the cysteine to the phenylalanine. The entry retains the CDR3 DNA only, 48 bases that are in frame from base 1. Sequences MGHDK (CDR1) and SYGVNS (CDR2) are obtained from the germline V gene. V drops 1 base and J drops 0 bases, leaving 13 bases in between. In regard to this clone: Its antigen remains undetermined. Nothing much larger sits one base from this clone, and base qualities are not available.

During the collection period, no infections or other immune events were recorded for the healthy donors. To calibrate time-dependent variance in a beta-binomial model of T-cell clone differential abundance, blood repertoires from healthy donors were used as a training cohort. The training cohort was composed of 10 or so healthy donors, 3 female and 7 male. Donor ages ranged from about 25 to 64 years, with an average of about 44 years. Whole blood, obtained from a commercial supplier, was collected from each healthy donor at three time points spaced roughly 2 weeks apart. For immunosequencing, genomic DNA was extracted from unsorted whole blood.

Sequences were obtained from blood. The receptor chain draws on TRBV25-1 and TRBJ2-7, with the D segment identity uncertain. The receptor was derived from a person aged 18 to 75 in good health. The bases are TGTGCCAGCAGTGAATCCGGCGGCCCGAGCTCCTACGAGCAGTACTTC. Translation gives CASSESGGPSSYEQYF.